This T cell receptor beta chain emerged from a study of T cells in women clearing cervical HPV infection. About this clone itself: Its antigen is unidentified. The read terminates 3 residues ahead of where the CDR3 ends, so the germline J gene completes it.

Using immunoSEQ multiplex PCR, the repertoire was profiled, and TCRdb retains in-frame clones only, with some absent. The sample table sets out tens of thousands of clones. V was pared by 1 base and J by 5 bases, with 11 bases between. CDR3 size: 14 residues. Looked up from germline, CDR1 is SGHNT and CDR2 is YYREEE (reference sequence). Overall study findings and caveats: Repertoire richness, not evenness, was significantly elevated in CIN3+ cases versus controls.

The chain combines TRBV5-4 with TRBJ2-3; D might be TRBD1 (5 bases). This TCR was recovered from a woman aged 18 to 75 with a cervical HPV16 infection that either progressed to CIN3+ or cleared (not recorded which). The specimen was blood buffy coat. This chain's CDR3 is CASSLLSQGDTQYF. The DNA read from the CDR3 is TGTGCCAGCAGCTTGTTGTCCCAGGGAGATACG.